The 9 T cell receptor beta chains in this list originate from one sample, sequenced in a study of T cells in lung cancer brain metastases. Clones were sequenced by immunoSEQ multiplex PCR, and TCRdb holds only the in-frame ones, with some missing. The repertoire holds roughly 4,500 clones, with roughly 90% as singletons. Sequenced material: tumor tissue from the primary lung tumor. The receptors originated from a woman between 50 and 59 years old with non-small cell lung cancer.

The chain carries TRBV5-8 and TRBJ2-7; D tentatively reads TRBD1 or TRBD2 (6 bases each). The CDR3 length is 16 residues. In germline, CDR1 is SGHTS, CDR2 YDEGEE. The germline V and J ends were trimmed by 4 bases and 0 bases, with 17 bases remaining between them. CDR3 loop: CASSLEGRDNSYEQYF. The CDR3 region has the DNA TGTGCCAGCAGCCTGGAGGGCCGGGACAACTCCTACGAGCAGTACTTC.

CDR3 DNA: TGTGCCAGTAGTATCGGCGGGAGGGGCTACGAGCAGTACTTC. This translates into CASSIGGRGYEQYF. The chain couples TRBV19 to TRBJ2-7, with 9 bases aligning to TRBD2. The V and J ends lost 3 bases and 3 bases, in that order; junction bases with no gene match: 3. This CDR3 is built from 14 residues. Germline loops: CDR1 LNHDA, CDR2 SQIVND (reference sequence). The variable domain in full, completed from reference TRBV19 and TRBJ2-7, reads DGGITQSPKYLFRKEGQNVTLSCEQNLNHDAMYWYRQDPGQGLRLIYYSQIVNDFQKGDIAEGYSVSREKKESFPLTVTSAQKNPTAFYLCASSIGGRGYEQYFGPGTRLTVT.

This chain connects TRBV9 to TRBJ2-5; D unresolved. The CDR3 contains 13 residues. CDR1 SGDLS and CDR2 YYNGEE come from the germline V gene. V shed 4 bases and J shed 1 base, with 8 bases lying between them. The CDR3 DNA reads TGTGCCAGCAGCATCAACCTCCAAGAGACCCAGTACTTC. It specifies CASSINLQETQYF. The entire variable domain, with the rest obtained from reference TRBV9 and TRBJ2-5, is as follows: DSGVTQTPKHLITATGQRVTLRCSPRSGDLSVYWYQQSLDQGLQFLIQYYNGEERAKGNILERFSAQQFPDLHSELNLSSLELGDSALYFCASSINLQETQYFGPGTRLLVL.

The chain uses TRBV6-6 and TRBJ2-7, with 8 bases identical to TRBD2. The germline V gene has CDR1 MNHNY and CDR2 SVGAGI (reference sequence). The CDR3 loop spans 15 amino acids. The V and J ends lost 6 bases and 0 bases, in that order; junction bases with no gene match: 7. The CDR3 reads CASSVPTSGSYEQYF. The CDR3 DNA reads as TGTGCCAGCAGCGTACCCACTAGCGGCTCCTACGAGCAGTACTTC.

Concerning this clone itself: A junction boundary mismatches the germline segment, possibly from a read error. V usage is TRBV6-5 and J usage is TRBJ2-1; TRBD2 aligns across 13 bases. Germline V CDR1 and CDR2: MNHEY, SVGAGI. The CDR3 loop spans 14 amino acids. The CDR3 DNA follows: TGTACCAGCAGGACTAGCGGGAGAAACAATGAGCAGTTCTTC. Protein sequence: CTSRTSGRNNEQFF.

V and J are TRBV29-1 and TRBJ2-1; D is unclear. Trimming cost V 4 bases and J 2 bases, with 3 bases left between them. CDR3 length equals 11 residues. CDR1 and CDR2 (germline): SQVTM, ANQGSEA. CDR3 sequence (DNA): TGCAGCGTTGTTGCCTACAATGAGCAGTTCTTC. It specifies CSVVAYNEQFF.

The CDR3: CASSITSGGYNEQFF. The CDR3 DNA follows: TGTGCCAGCAGCATTACTAGCGGGGGTTACAATGAGCAGTTCTTC. The genes are TRBV7-9 and TRBJ2-1, with 11 bases lining up with TRBD2. The V gene end was trimmed by 5 bases and the J gene end by 4 bases; junction bases not matched to a gene: 4. The germline V gene has CDR1 SEHNR and CDR2 FQNEAQ (reference sequence). The CDR3 totals 15 residues.

The CDR3 region is CASSKTEMNTEAFF. CDR3 nucleotide sequence: TGTGCCAGCAGCAAAACAGAGATGAACACTGAAGCTTTCTTT. The V gene is TRBV5-4, the J gene TRBJ1-1; D is ambiguous. This CDR3 is built from 14 residues. The ends were cut back, 4 bases at V and 0 bases at J, with 10 bases in the middle. Germline V gene sequence: CDR1 SGHNT, CDR2 YYREEE (reference sequence).

The rearrangement joins TRBV7-2 to TRBJ2-3; no clear D gene. This CDR3 has 14 amino acids. The V and J ends lost 1 base and 6 bases respectively, with 11 bases between them. Per germline, CDR1 SGHTA and CDR2 FQGNSA. CDR3 bases: TGTGCCAGCAGCTTAGGGGATATACCGGATACGCAGTATTTT. It specifies CASSLGDIPDTQYF.